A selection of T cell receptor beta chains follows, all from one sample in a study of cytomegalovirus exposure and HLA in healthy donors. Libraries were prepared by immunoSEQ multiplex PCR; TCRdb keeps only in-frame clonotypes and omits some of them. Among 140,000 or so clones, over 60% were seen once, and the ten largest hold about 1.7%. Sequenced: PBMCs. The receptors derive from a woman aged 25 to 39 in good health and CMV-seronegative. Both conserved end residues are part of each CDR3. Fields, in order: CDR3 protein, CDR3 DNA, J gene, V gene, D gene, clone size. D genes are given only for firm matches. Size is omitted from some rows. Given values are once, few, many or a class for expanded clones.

cdr3_aa: CASRPQVTGSLPQHF
cdr3_nt: TGTGCCAGCCGCCCCCAGGTGACAGGTTCTTTGCCCCAGCATTTT
j_call: TRBJ1-5
v_call: TRBV19
d_call: NA
clone_size: NA

cdr3_aa: CASSGTGAVKTNYGYTF
cdr3_nt: TGTGCCAGCAGTGGAACAGGGGCCGTGAAAACTAACTATGGCTACACCTTC
j_call: TRBJ1-2
v_call: TRBV25-1
d_call: TRBD1
clone_size: NA

cdr3_aa: CASSESSGSTDTQYF
cdr3_nt: TGTGCCAGCAGTGAATCTAGCGGTAGCACAGATACGCAGTATTTT
j_call: TRBJ2-3
v_call: TRBV6-4
d_call: TRBD2
clone_size: few

cdr3_aa: CASSQGGAESYEQYF
cdr3_nt: TGCGCCAGCAGCCAGGGGGGGGCTGAGTCCTACGAGCAGTACTTC
j_call: TRBJ2-7
v_call: TRBV4-3
d_call: NA
clone_size: NA

cdr3_aa: CASSLGRTSGGEFF
cdr3_nt: TGTGCCAGCAGCTTAGGGAGGACTAGCGGGGGTGAGTTCTTC
j_call: TRBJ2-1
v_call: TRBV7-2
d_call: TRBD2
clone_size: NA

cdr3_aa: CASSLETSSYEQYF
cdr3_nt: TGTGCCAGCAGCTTGGAAACGAGCTCCTACGAGCAGTACTTC
j_call: TRBJ2-7
v_call: TRBV5-4
d_call: NA
clone_size: NA

cdr3_aa: CATAQGQAEKLFF
cdr3_nt: TGCGCCACCGCACAGGGTCAAGCCGAAAAACTGTTTTTT
j_call: TRBJ1-4
v_call: TRBV10-2
d_call: NA
clone_size: NA

cdr3_aa: CASSLDASGDYGYTF
cdr3_nt: TGTGCCAGCAGCTTGGATGCGTCGGGGGACTATGGCTACACCTTC
j_call: TRBJ1-2
v_call: TRBV5-6
d_call: NA
clone_size: NA

cdr3_aa: CASSVAEGANEQFF
cdr3_nt: TGTGCCAGCAGCGTAGCGGAGGGGGCGAATGAGCAGTTCTTC
j_call: TRBJ2-1
v_call: TRBV9
d_call: NA
clone_size: NA

cdr3_aa: CASSYGDRNYGYTF
cdr3_nt: TGTGCCAGCAGTTACGGGGACAGGAACTATGGCTACACCTTC
j_call: TRBJ1-2
v_call: TRBV6-5
d_call: TRBD1
clone_size: NA

cdr3_aa: CASSYQGGTYEQYF
cdr3_nt: TGTGCCAGCAGCTACCAGGGGGGAACCTACGAGCAGTACTTC
j_call: TRBJ2-7
v_call: TRBV7-9
d_call: NA
clone_size: NA

cdr3_aa: CASSMGRGTNEKLFF
cdr3_nt: TGTGCTAGCAGCATGGGCAGGGGAACTAATGAAAAACTGTTTTTT
j_call: TRBJ1-4
v_call: TRBV7-7
d_call: NA
clone_size: NA

cdr3_aa: CASSLYRGREQYF
cdr3_nt: TGCGCCAGCAGCTTGTACAGGGGACGCGAGCAGTACTTC
j_call: TRBJ2-7
v_call: TRBV5-1
d_call: TRBD1
clone_size: NA

cdr3_aa: CASSPDGKGRGNYGYTF
cdr3_nt: TGTGCCAGCAGCCCCGACGGGAAGGGCAGGGGTAACTATGGCTACACCTTC
j_call: TRBJ1-2
v_call: TRBV9
d_call: NA
clone_size: NA

cdr3_aa: CASSSSGTGGQETQYF
cdr3_nt: TGCGCCAGCAGCTCCTCCGGGACAGGGGGCCAAGAGACCCAGTACTTC
j_call: TRBJ2-5
v_call: TRBV5-1
d_call: TRBD1
clone_size: NA

cdr3_aa: CASSLGWGDTEAFF
cdr3_nt: TGCGCCAGCAGCTTGGGCTGGGGGGACACTGAAGCTTTCTTT
j_call: TRBJ1-1
v_call: TRBV5-1
d_call: NA
clone_size: NA